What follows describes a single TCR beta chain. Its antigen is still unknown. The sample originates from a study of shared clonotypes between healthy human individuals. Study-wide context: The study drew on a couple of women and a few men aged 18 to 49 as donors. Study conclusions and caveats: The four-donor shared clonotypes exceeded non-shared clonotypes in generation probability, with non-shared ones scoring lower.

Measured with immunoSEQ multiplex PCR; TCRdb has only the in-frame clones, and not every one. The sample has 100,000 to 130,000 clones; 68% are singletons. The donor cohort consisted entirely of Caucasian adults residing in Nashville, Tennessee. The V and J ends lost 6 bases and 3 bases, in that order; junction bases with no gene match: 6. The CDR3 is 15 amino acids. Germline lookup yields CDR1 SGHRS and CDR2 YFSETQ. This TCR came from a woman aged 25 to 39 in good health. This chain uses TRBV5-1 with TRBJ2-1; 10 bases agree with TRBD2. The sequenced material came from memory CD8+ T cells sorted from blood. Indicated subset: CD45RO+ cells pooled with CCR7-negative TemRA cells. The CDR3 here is CASKLAGEDYNEQFF. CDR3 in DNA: TGCGCCAGCAAGCTAGCGGGAGAGGACTACAATGAGCAGTTCTTC.